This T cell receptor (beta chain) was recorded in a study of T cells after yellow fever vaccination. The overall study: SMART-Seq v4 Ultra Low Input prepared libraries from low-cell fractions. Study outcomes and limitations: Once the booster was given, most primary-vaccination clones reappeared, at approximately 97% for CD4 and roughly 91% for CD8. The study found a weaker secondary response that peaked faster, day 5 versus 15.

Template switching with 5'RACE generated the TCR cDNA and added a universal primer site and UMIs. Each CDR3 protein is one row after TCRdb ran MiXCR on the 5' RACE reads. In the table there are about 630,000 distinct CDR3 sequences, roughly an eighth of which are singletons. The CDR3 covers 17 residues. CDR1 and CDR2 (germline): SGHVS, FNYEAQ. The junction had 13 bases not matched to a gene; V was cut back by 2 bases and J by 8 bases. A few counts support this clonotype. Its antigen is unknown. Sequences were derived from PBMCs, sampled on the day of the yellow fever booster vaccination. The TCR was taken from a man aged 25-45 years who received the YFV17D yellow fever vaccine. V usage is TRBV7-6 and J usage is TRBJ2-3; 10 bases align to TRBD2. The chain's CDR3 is CASSLSQREGRNPTQYF. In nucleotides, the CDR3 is TGTGCCAGCAGCTTAAGCCAGCGGGAGGGCCGTAACCCTACGCAGTATTTT.